Shown below are 7 T cell receptor beta chains from a single sample sequenced in a study of glioma-infiltrating T cells after dendritic cell vaccination. Sequencing used immunoSEQ multiplex PCR; TCRdb keeps in-frame clones, though not all of them. Among tens of thousands of clones listed, approximately 81% were seen once. Time point reported: after dendritic cell vaccination, including at tumor progression/relapse. Sequencing was performed on blood, taken after dendritic cell vaccination. Receptors were obtained from a human donor with glioblastoma.

The chain recombines TRBV5-6 with TRBJ1-5; the D gene is possibly TRBD1 (5 bases). This CDR3 has 15 amino acids. Germline V gene lookup returns CDR1 SGHDT and CDR2 YYEEEE. V shed 5 bases and J shed 7 bases, with 19 bases lying between them. This CDR3 reads CASSPRGGELQPQHF. The CDR3 nucleotides read TGTGCCAGCAGTCCCCGGGGCGGGGAGTTACAGCCCCAGCATTTT. Using reference TRBV5-6 and TRBJ1-5 for the parts outside the CDR3, the full variable domain is DAGVTQSPTHLIKTRGQQVTLRCSPKSGHDTVSWYQQALGQGPQFIFQYYEEEERQRGNFPDRFSGHQFPNYSSELNVNALLLGDSALYLCASSPRGGELQPQHFGDGTRLSIL.

The CDR3 nucleotides are TGTGCCACCAGCAGATTTAGGGAGGGGGGGTTCCAAGAGACCCAGTACTTC. Its translation is CATSRFREGGFQETQYF. The chain combines TRBV15 with TRBJ2-5; D is perhaps TRBD2 (7 bases). V was clipped by 2 bases and J by 1 base, with 17 bases between them. The V gene's germline CDR1 is LNHNV and CDR2 YYDKDF (reference sequence). The CDR3 has 17 residues. Full variable domain (outside the CDR3, taken from reference TRBV15 and TRBJ2-5): DAMVIQNPRYQVTQFGKPVTLSCSQTLNHNVMYWYQQKSSQAPKLLFHYYDKDFNNEADTPDNFQSRRPNTSFCFLDIRSPGLGDTAMYLCATSRFREGGFQETQYFGPGTRLLVL.

A single count supports this clone. The rearrangement joins TRBV6-1 to TRBJ2-7; maybe TRBD1 (5 bases). Trimming took 4 bases from V and 3 from J, leaving 13 bases between them. There are 14 residues in the CDR3. Germline V gene data show CDR1 as MNHNS and CDR2 as SASEGT. The CDR3 DNA reads as TGTGCCAGCAGTGTGAGCCCAGGGTTCTACGAGCAGTACTTC. Its translation: CASSVSPGFYEQYF.

This clone has more than one count but fewer than ten. This chain links TRBV28 with TRBJ1-4; D might be TRBD1 (5 bases). V lost 5 bases to trimming and J lost 4 bases, with 14 bases between them. The length of the CDR3 is 15 residues. Per germline, CDR1 MDHEN and CDR2 SYDVKM. The CDR3 reads CASSRDQGYNEKLFF. The CDR3 coding sequence is TGTGCCAGCAGTCGTGATCAGGGATATAATGAAAAACTGTTTTTT.

CDR3 in amino acids: CASSLAMTRDEQYF. The CDR3 DNA reads TGTGCCAGCAGCTTGGCTATGACTAGAGACGAGCAGTACTTC. The chain combines TRBV5-5 with TRBJ2-7; weak D call: TRBD2 (6 bases). Germline V CDR1 and CDR2: SGHKS, YYEKEE (reference sequence). CDR3 length: 14 residues. Between the trimmed V and J ends, which lost 0 bases and 5 bases, there was a span of 12 bases.

This clone has only a few counts. The V call is TRBV27, the J call TRBJ1-1, with D unclear. Between the trimmed V and J ends, which lost 2 bases and 7 bases, there was a span of 8 bases. The CDR3 is made up of 12 amino acids. Germline V gene lookup returns CDR1 MNHEY and CDR2 SMNVEV (reference sequence). The CDR3 region has the DNA TGTGCCAGCAGTTTAAACGGTCGTGAAGCTTTCTTT. It codes for CASSLNGREAFF.

The V gene is TRBV7-9, the J gene TRBJ1-4; 7 bases are shared with TRBD1. J was trimmed by 1 base and V by 3 bases; bases with no gene match: 5. CDR3 length equals 16 residues. From germline, CDR1 is SEHNR and CDR2 FQNEAQ (reference sequence). CDR3 in amino acids: CASSLKGAQTNEKLFF. CDR3 nucleotide sequence: TGTGCCAGCAGCTTGAAGGGGGCGCAAACTAATGAAAAACTGTTTTTT.